This is a list of T cell receptor beta chains from one sample in a study of cytomegalovirus exposure and HLA in healthy donors. Here immunoSEQ multiplex PCR was the method, and the copy in TCRdb shows in-frame clones only, minus some. The sample includes some 140,000 clones, about three quarters seen only once; the top ten take 1% to 1.5%. The sequenced sample was PBMCs. These receptors were collected from a woman in her thirties or forties in good health and CMV-seronegative. Each CDR3 is given with its conserved first and last residue. The D gene is left open where the match is weak. A row's size may be missing; if present it is once, few, many or a size class.

clone size | J gene | V gene | D gene | CDR3 DNA | CDR3 protein
- | TRBJ2-3 | TRBV27 | TRBD2 | TGTGCCAGCAGTTTGCTAGCGGGTAGTCTAATGAGCACAGATACGCAGTATTTT | CASSLLAGSLMSTDTQYF
- | TRBJ1-6 | TRBV7-9 | - | TGTGCCAGCAGCGTACAGGGATCAGTTGGGACCCTCCACTTT | CASSVQGSVGTLHF
- | TRBJ2-2 | TRBV7-6 | TRBD2 | TGTGCCAGCAGCCGGGGGGGGGCGAACACCGGGGAGCTGTTTTTT | CASSRGGANTGELFF
- | TRBJ1-2 | TRBV7-2 | TRBD1 | TGTGCCAGCAGCCTCGAGACAGGGAATGTATATGGCTACACCTTC | CASSLETGNVYGYTF
- | TRBJ2-3 | TRBV6-1 | TRBD1 | TGTGCCAGCAGTGGCCGGGACAGTACCGGGGATACGCAGTATTTT | CASSGRDSTGDTQYF
few | TRBJ1-6 | TRBV2 | - | TGTGCCAGCAGTGTAATATCAGAACGATCACCCCTCCACTTT | CASSVISERSPLHF
- | TRBJ1-2 | TRBV19 | - | TGTGCCAGTAGTTCTTATGGCTACACCTTC | CASSSYGYTF
- | TRBJ2-6 | TRBV5-1 | TRBD1 | TGCGCCAGCAGCGACCGGGACAGGGGATTAAGGGCCAACGTCCTGACTTTC | CASSDRDRGLRANVLTF
- | TRBJ2-2 | TRBV5-6 | TRBD2 | TGTGCCAGCAGCTGGGCTAGCGGGGGGGCCTACACCGGGGAGCTGTTTTTT | CASSWASGGAYTGELFF
- | TRBJ1-1 | TRBV7-9 | TRBD1 | TGTGCCAGCAGCTTGGAAGGGGGCTGGAACACTGAAGCTTTCTTT | CASSLEGGWNTEAFF
- | TRBJ1-2 | TRBV19 | TRBD1 | TGTGCCAGTAGGACTACAGGGGCCTATGGCTACACCTTC | CASRTTGAYGYTF
few | TRBJ1-4 | TRBV6-5 | - | TGTGCCAGCAGGAGACAGACAGCAACTAATGAAAAACTGTTTTTT | CASRRQTATNEKLFF
few | TRBJ1-5 | TRBV4-3 | - | TGCGCCAGCAGCCCAAAACACAATAGCAATCAGCCCCAGCATTTT | CASSPKHNSNQPQHF
- | TRBJ2-5 | TRBV29-1 | - | TGCAGCGTTGAAGCACGAGGAAGAGAAGAGACCCAGTACTTC | CSVEARGREETQYF
few | TRBJ2-1 | TRBV4-1 | TRBD2 | TGCGCCAGCAGCCCTCGGACTAGCGGGGATAGCTCCTACAATGAGCAGTTCTTC | CASSPRTSGDSSYNEQFF
- | TRBJ2-5 | TRBV21-1 | - | TGTGCCAGCACCGAAACTCCCCAAGAGACCCAGTACTTC | CASTETPQETQYF
- | TRBJ1-4 | TRBV29-1 | - | TGCAGCGCCCAATCGGGTCGGAATGAAAAACTGTTTTTT | CSAQSGRNEKLFF
few | TRBJ1-1 | TRBV4-3 | TRBD1 | TGCGCCAGTACCGACAGGGGAAACACTGAAGCTTTCTTT | CASTDRGNTEAFF
- | TRBJ2-1 | TRBV7-8 | TRBD2 | TGTGCCAGCAGCTCCCGGACTAGCGGGGGGGATGAGCAGTTCTTC | CASSSRTSGGDEQFF
- | TRBJ1-3 | TRBV7-8 | - | TGTGCCAGCAGCTTAGCAACAGGGAGCTCTGGAAACACCATATATTTT | CASSLATGSSGNTIYF
- | TRBJ1-2 | TRBV6-1 | - | TGTGCCAGCAGTGAGGCCGGAGGGGACTTCGGCTACACCTTC | CASSEAGGDFGYTF
once | TRBJ1-1 | TRBV12-5 | - | TGTGCTAGTGGCCAAACCGACAGAGTAGCTTTCTTT | CASGQTDRVAFF
- | TRBJ1-6 | TRBV19 | - | TGTGCCAGTAGTATCCTGTCTTCTAGGACCTATAATTCACCCCTCCACTTT | CASSILSSRTYNSPLHF
few | TRBJ1-3 | TRBV2 | TRBD1 | TGTGCCAGCACTACAGGGGGAGCTGGAAACACCATATATTTT | CASTTGGAGNTIYF
- | TRBJ1-5 | TRBV7-9 | TRBD1 | TGTGCCAGCAGCACCGGGACAGGGAGGGATCAGCCCCAGCATTTT | CASSTGTGRDQPQHF
- | TRBJ2-7 | TRBV19 | TRBD1 | TGTGCCAGTAGTATAGTTGACAGGGCCTACGAGCAGTACTTC | CASSIVDRAYEQYF
- | TRBJ1-6 | TRBV4-2 | - | TGTGCCAGCAGCCAAGAAACGGGTGATTCACCCCTCCACTTT | CASSQETGDSPLHF
- | TRBJ2-5 | TRBV5-1 | TRBD2 | TGCGCCAGCAGCCCCTGGACTAGCGGGGGGGCAGAGACCCAGTACTTC | CASSPWTSGGAETQYF
- | TRBJ2-2 | TRBV4-3 | - | TGCGCCAGCAGCCAGCGAGACAGGGAGGAAAACACCGGGGAGCTGTTTTTT | CASSQRDREENTGELFF
- | TRBJ1-6 | TRBV2 | - | TGTGCCAGCAGTGGGACGGGGAGCTCCTATAATTCACCCCTCCACTTT | CASSGTGSSYNSPLHF
- | TRBJ1-1 | TRBV7-2 | - | TGTGCCAGCAGCCACCTTTTTCGTGAACAGTGGGCTTTCTTT | CASSHLFREQWAFF
- | TRBJ2-1 | TRBV4-1 | TRBD1 | TGCGCCAGCAGCCAAGAGGGACAGGGGGCTCGGGGGCAGTTCTTC | CASSQEGQGARGQFF
- | TRBJ2-3 | TRBV27 | TRBD2 | TGTGCCAGCAGTTTATCGTCTAGCGGGGGGGAATATACGCAGTATTTT | CASSLSSSGGEYTQYF
- | TRBJ2-7 | TRBV2 | TRBD1 | TGTGCCAGCAGTGATAGGCTACGGGACAGGGAGGCCTACGAGCAGTACTTC | CASSDRLRDREAYEQYF
few | TRBJ1-4 | TRBV4-1 | TRBD1 | TGCGCCAGCAGCCAAGCCTACTCCGGGACAGGGTACGAAAAACTGTTTTTT | CASSQAYSGTGYEKLFF
- | TRBJ1-1 | TRBV11-2 | - | TGTGCCAGCAGCTTACCCAGACAGACTAGAATGAACACTGAAGCTTTCTTT | CASSLPRQTRMNTEAFF
- | TRBJ1-5 | TRBV18 | - | TGTGCCAGCTCACGGGACGGACAGCACGAGCCCCAGCATTTT | CASSRDGQHEPQHF
few | TRBJ1-5 | TRBV6-6 | - | TGTGCCAGCAGTTCCAGTCCTAGCAATCAGCCCCAGCATTTT | CASSSSPSNQPQHF
once | TRBJ2-2 | TRBV27 | - | TGTGCCAGCAGTCTCAACACCGGGGAGCTGTTTTTT | CASSLNTGELFF
- | TRBJ2-5 | TRBV7-7 | - | TGTGCTAGCAGCCAAGACAGACAAGAGACCCAGTACTTC | CASSQDRQETQYF
- | TRBJ2-4 | TRBV7-8 | TRBD1 | TGTGCCAGCAGCTTATTCGGGACAGTCACAAACATTCAGTACTTC | CASSLFGTVTNIQYF
few | TRBJ2-7 | TRBV9 | TRBD1 | TGTGCCAGCAGCCCGCGACAGGGGGGGAAGTACGAGCAGTACTTC | CASSPRQGGKYEQYF
- | TRBJ2-5 | TRBV5-1 | TRBD2 | TGCGCCAGCAGCCGGCTCGGTGGTAGCGGGCAAGAGACCCAGTACTTC | CASSRLGGSGQETQYF
- | TRBJ1-4 | TRBV28 | - | TGTGCCAGCAGTTTGATTTCGCTTAGTGAAAAACTGTTTTTT | CASSLISLSEKLFF
- | TRBJ2-3 | TRBV5-4 | - | TGTGCCAGCAGCTTCGTCACAGATACGCAGTATTTT | CASSFVTDTQYF
- | TRBJ2-5 | TRBV7-3 | TRBD2 | TGTGCCAGCAGCTCAAGCGGGGGGGCGTTAGAGACCCAGTACTTC | CASSSSGGALETQYF
- | TRBJ1-2 | TRBV11-2 | TRBD1 | TGTGCCAGCAGCGGGACAGGGTTTGACTATGGCTACACCTTC | CASSGTGFDYGYTF
- | TRBJ2-2 | TRBV5-4 | TRBD1 | TGTGCCAGCAGCTTGGTGGGACAGATGGCGAACACCGGGGAGCTGTTTTTT | CASSLVGQMANTGELFF
- | TRBJ2-3 | TRBV7-2 | TRBD1 | TGTGCCAGCAGCCCCGGACAGGCTTCAGATACGCAGTATTTT | CASSPGQASDTQYF
- | TRBJ1-2 | TRBV4-1 | - | TGCGCCAGCAGCCAAGCCCCACAGGGAGCTAACTATGGCTACACCTTC | CASSQAPQGANYGYTF
- | TRBJ2-3 | TRBV10-3 | TRBD2 | TGTGCCATCAGTGAGCGGGGGGAAAGCACAGATACGCAGTATTTT | CAISERGESTDTQYF
once | TRBJ1-5 | TRBV19 | - | TGTGCCAGTAGATCGACAATGGCTCAGCCCCAGCATTTT | CASRSTMAQPQHF
- | TRBJ2-5 | TRBV7-2 | - | TGTGCCAGCAGCTTCACAGAGCAAGAGACCCAGTACTTC | CASSFTEQETQYF
- | TRBJ2-2 | TRBV10-1 | TRBD1 | TGCGCCAGCATCCTCGGACAGGCCGCGAACACCGGGGAGCTGTTTTTT | CASILGQAANTGELFF
- | TRBJ2-1 | TRBV19 | TRBD1 | TGTGCCAGAACCGGGACAGGGGGTAACAATGAGCAGTTCTTC | CARTGTGGNNEQFF
- | TRBJ1-3 | TRBV9 | - | TGTGCCAGCAGCGTAACAGGGATGAGCTCTGGAAACACCATATATTTT | CASSVTGMSSGNTIYF